A selection of T cell receptor beta chains follows, all from one sample in a study of Ad26.COV2.S vaccination and SARS-CoV-2 variants. This table comes from immunoSEQ multiplex PCR, and its TCRdb copy is limited to in-frame clones, with some not included. Seen here are around 450,000 clones, 90% observed once, and the top ten hold around 4.5%. The starting material was peripheral blood, obtained in a trial of Ad26.COV2.S vaccine versus placebo. Receptors were obtained from a person aged 18-60 years who received the Ad26.COV2.S COVID-19 vaccine or a placebo. The CDR3 runs from the conserved cysteine through the conserved F or W. D genes are given only for firm matches. Size is stated for part of the rows, as once, few or many counts, or as a class when the clone is expanded.

J gene,clone size,D gene,V gene,CDR3 DNA,CDR3 protein
TRBJ2-3,NA,NA,TRBV25-1,TGTGCCAGCAGTGATAGGGGGGGATTAGATACGCAGTATTTT,CASSDRGGLDTQYF
TRBJ2-4,once,NA,TRBV15,TGTGCCACCAGCCCCCGGAGCCTAGCCAAAAACATTCAGTACTTC,CATSPRSLAKNIQYF
TRBJ2-7,once,NA,TRBV27,TGTGCCAGCAGTTTAAGCATCAACTACGAGCAGTACTTC,CASSLSINYEQYF
TRBJ1-2,NA,NA,TRBV12-3/TRBV12-4,TGTGCCAGCAGTTCGTCAGGGTCCTATGGCTACACCTTC,CASSSSGSYGYTF
TRBJ2-5,NA,NA,TRBV5-6,TGTGCCAGCAGCTGGGGACTCCAATTGGAGACCCAGTACTTC,CASSWGLQLETQYF
TRBJ2-7,NA,NA,TRBV6-2/TRBV6-3,TGTGCCAGCAGTTATCCCTCAGGGGTTAAGGAGGATTACGAGCAGTACTTC,CASSYPSGVKEDYEQYF
TRBJ2-1,NA,TRBD2,TRBV9,TGTGCCAGCAGCGTAGGTAGCGGGAGTTCCTACAATGAGCAGTTCTTC,CASSVGSGSSYNEQFF
TRBJ1-5,NA,NA,TRBV4-3,TGCGCCAGCAGCCAAGATTCAGGGGCTGGGCAGCCCCAGCATTTT,CASSQDSGAGQPQHF
TRBJ2-1,NA,TRBD1,TRBV24-1,TGTGCCACCAGTCTGGGACAGCCGGTTGACAATGAGCAGTTCTTC,CATSLGQPVDNEQFF
TRBJ2-2,NA,TRBD2,TRBV6-4,TGTGCCAGCAGTGACTGGGGACTAGCGGGAAGGAACACCGGGGAGCTGTTTTTT,CASSDWGLAGRNTGELFF
TRBJ1-4,few,TRBD1,TRBV7-9,TGTGCCAGCAGCTTAACAGGGGGGGCAACTAATGAAAAACTGTTTTTT,CASSLTGGATNEKLFF
TRBJ1-4,NA,NA,TRBV5-1,TGCGCCAGCAGCTTGGCAACTAATGAAAAACTGTTTTTT,CASSLATNEKLFF
TRBJ2-3,NA,TRBD2,TRBV28,TGTGCCAGCAGTACGACCCCCCTAGCGGGGAGTTTAGGTACGCAGTATTTT,CASSTTPLAGSLGTQYF
TRBJ2-7,NA,TRBD1,TRBV19,TGTGCCAGTAGTATATCCCTCTGGCCGGGACAGGCGACCTACGAGCAGTACTTC,CASSISLWPGQATYEQYF
TRBJ2-1,NA,NA,TRBV30,TGTGCCTGGAGTGCCATACAGGGGAGGGGACCCTCCTACAATGAGCAGTTCTTC,CAWSAIQGRGPSYNEQFF
TRBJ2-7,NA,NA,TRBV2,TGTGCCAGCACGCACTCGAGGGGGACCCCGCCTGGCGAGCAGTACTTC,CASTHSRGTPPGEQYF
TRBJ2-2,NA,TRBD1,TRBV2,TGTGCCAGCAGGAGGACAGGGGGGAACACCGGGGAGCTGTTTTTT,CASRRTGGNTGELFF
TRBJ1-6,NA,NA,TRBV14,TGTGCCAGCAGCCAACGAGGGAACCCCAGACATAATTCACCCCTCCACTTT,CASSQRGNPRHNSPLHF
TRBJ1-4,NA,NA,TRBV3-1/TRBV3-2,TGTGCCAGCAGCCACGAGGTTCGGGAAAAACTGTTTTTT,CASSHEVREKLFF
TRBJ1-6,NA,NA,TRBV6-5,TGTGCCAGCAGTTACGCGGGGGGAGGGTCACCCCTCCACTTT,CASSYAGGGSPLHF
TRBJ1-2,NA,NA,TRBV27,TGTGCCAGCAGCCGAAGCCCTGGACAGTCGACATATGGCGGCTACACCTTC,CASSRSPGQSTYGGYTF
TRBJ2-7,NA,TRBD1,TRBV15,TGTGCCACCAGTCTCTCGCCTTACAGGGGCAACTCCTACGAGCAGTACTTC,CATSLSPYRGNSYEQYF
TRBJ2-5,NA,NA,TRBV10-3,TGTGCCATCAGTGAAGGCGGGCTACAAGAGACCCAGTACTTC,CAISEGGLQETQYF
TRBJ2-5,NA,TRBD2,TRBV7-7,TGTGCTAGCAGCCCTGGACTAGCGGGCGGGCGAGAGACCCAGTACTTC,CASSPGLAGGRETQYF
TRBJ2-2,NA,NA,TRBV24-1,TGTGCCACCAGTGATTTGGGGGGCTATGACACCGGGGAGCTGTTTTTT,CATSDLGGYDTGELFF
TRBJ1-4,NA,NA,TRBV28,TGTGCCAGCAGTCTATTAAGGGAAAAACTGTTTTTT,CASSLLREKLFF
TRBJ2-7,NA,TRBD1,TRBV5-1,TGCGCCAGCAGCTCGATGACAGGGGGTGTAAGGGAGCAGTACTTC,CASSSMTGGVREQYF
TRBJ2-7,NA,NA,TRBV6-2/TRBV6-3,TGTGCCAGCAGTAGCCCACGAGAGTCGTTGAGGGGTTTCGGGTACGAGCAGTACTTC,CASSSPRESLRGFGYEQYF
TRBJ2-3,NA,TRBD2,TRBV7-2,TGTGCCAGCAGCTTATTTACTAGCGGCAACACAGATACGCAGTATTTT,CASSLFTSGNTDTQYF
TRBJ2-1,NA,NA,TRBV28,TGTGCCAGCAGCACCGACGGGACGCCAGGAAGCTCCTACAATGAGCAGTTCTTC,CASSTDGTPGSSYNEQFF
TRBJ1-5,NA,TRBD1,TRBV19,TGTGCCAGTAGTTTGGGACAGAAAAATCAGCCCCAGCATTTT,CASSLGQKNQPQHF
TRBJ2-3,NA,NA,TRBV19,TGTGCCAGTAGCGGGAGTAAGGCTACGCAGTATTTT,CASSGSKATQYF
TRBJ2-7,NA,TRBD2,TRBV11-2,TGTGCCAGCAGCTTAGCCCTAGCGGGAGTGGCCGAGCAGTACTTC,CASSLALAGVAEQYF
TRBJ2-2,NA,TRBD2,TRBV3-1/TRBV3-2,TGTGCCAGCAGCCAAGTGGCGCTAGCGGGAGTTGGCACCGGGGAGCTGTTTTTT,CASSQVALAGVGTGELFF
TRBJ2-5,once,TRBD1,TRBV18,TGTGCCAGCTCACCGACAGGGGGACGTGAGACCCAGTACTTC,CASSPTGGRETQYF
TRBJ2-7,NA,TRBD1,TRBV7-9,TGTGCCAGCAGTGACGGGACAGGGACCGACGAGCAGTACTTC,CASSDGTGTDEQYF
TRBJ2-7,NA,TRBD1,TRBV27,TGTGCCAGCAGCCTAGCACAGGGGGCGTCCTACGAGCAGTACTTC,CASSLAQGASYEQYF
TRBJ2-3,NA,NA,TRBV7-6,TGTGCCAGCAGCTTTGAGCAGTACACAGATACGCAGTATTTT,CASSFEQYTDTQYF
TRBJ1-6,few,NA,TRBV28,TGTGCCAGCAGTCAACCAAGCTCCTATAATTCACCCCTCCACTTT,CASSQPSSYNSPLHF
TRBJ2-5,NA,NA,TRBV7-9,TGTGCCAGCAGCCCTAGGGGGGGCTCACAAGAGACCCAGTACTTC,CASSPRGGSQETQYF
TRBJ2-3,NA,NA,TRBV2,TGTGCCAGCAGTGAATTGTTAAGCACAGATACGCAGTATTTT,CASSELLSTDTQYF
TRBJ1-5,NA,NA,TRBV28,TGTGCCAGCAGTTTCGAGCGAGTCACCAGGCAGCCCCAGCATTTT,CASSFERVTRQPQHF
TRBJ2-7,NA,NA,TRBV28,TGTGCCAGCAGTCTCCTCGGAGGGCAGGAGCAGTACTTC,CASSLLGGQEQYF
TRBJ1-2,NA,NA,TRBV14,TGTGCCAGCAGCCAAGTTCCAGGAGCTAACTATGGCTACACCTTC,CASSQVPGANYGYTF
TRBJ2-1,NA,TRBD2,TRBV5-1,TGCGCCAGCAGCAGCCTAGGGTCCGGACTAGCTGTCAATGAGCAGTTCTTC,CASSSLGSGLAVNEQFF
TRBJ2-7,NA,NA,TRBV5-1,TGCGCCAGCAGCCCCAGGCCTGGGCTCTACGAGCAGTACTTC,CASSPRPGLYEQYF
TRBJ2-1,many,NA,TRBV5-4,TGTGCCAGCAGCCAACCCGGAGTGGTCGGGGAGGATGAGCAGTTCTTC,CASSQPGVVGEDEQFF
TRBJ2-1,NA,TRBD2,TRBV19,TGTGCCAGTAGCCGACTTGTAGCGGGAGACCGCTATGAGCAGTTCTTC,CASSRLVAGDRYEQFF